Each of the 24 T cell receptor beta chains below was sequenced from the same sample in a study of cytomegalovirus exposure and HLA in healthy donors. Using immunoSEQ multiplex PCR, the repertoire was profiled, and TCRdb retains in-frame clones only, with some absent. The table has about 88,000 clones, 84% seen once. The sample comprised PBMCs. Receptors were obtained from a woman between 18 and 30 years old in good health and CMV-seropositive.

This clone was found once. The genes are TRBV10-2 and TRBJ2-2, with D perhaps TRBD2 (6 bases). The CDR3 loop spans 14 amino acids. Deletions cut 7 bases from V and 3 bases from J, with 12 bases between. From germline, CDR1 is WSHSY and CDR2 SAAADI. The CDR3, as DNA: TGCGCCAGCAATGCGGGGTTGGACACCGGGGAGCTGTTTTTT. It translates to CASNAGLDTGELFF.

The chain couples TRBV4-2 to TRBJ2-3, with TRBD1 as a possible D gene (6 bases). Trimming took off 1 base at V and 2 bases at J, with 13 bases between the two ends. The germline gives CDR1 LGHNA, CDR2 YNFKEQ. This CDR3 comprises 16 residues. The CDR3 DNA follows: TGTGCCAGCAGCCAAGCAGGGGCGGAAGCCACAGATACGCAGTATTTT. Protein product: CASSQAGAEATDTQYF.

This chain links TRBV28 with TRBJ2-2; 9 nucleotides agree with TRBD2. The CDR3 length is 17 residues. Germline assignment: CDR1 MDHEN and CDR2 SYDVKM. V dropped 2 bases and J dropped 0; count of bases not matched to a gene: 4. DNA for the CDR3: TGTGCCAGCAGTTTAGCGGGGGGGCCAGCGAACACCGGGGAGCTGTTTTTT. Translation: CASSLAGGPANTGELFF.

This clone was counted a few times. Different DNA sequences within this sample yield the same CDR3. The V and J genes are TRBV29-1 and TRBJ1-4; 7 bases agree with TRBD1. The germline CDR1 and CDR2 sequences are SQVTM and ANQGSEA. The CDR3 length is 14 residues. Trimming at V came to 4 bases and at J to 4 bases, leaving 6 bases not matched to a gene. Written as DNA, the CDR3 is TGCAGCGTTGTGGGGGGACAGTTTAATGAAAAACTGTTTTTT. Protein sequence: CSVVGGQFNEKLFF.

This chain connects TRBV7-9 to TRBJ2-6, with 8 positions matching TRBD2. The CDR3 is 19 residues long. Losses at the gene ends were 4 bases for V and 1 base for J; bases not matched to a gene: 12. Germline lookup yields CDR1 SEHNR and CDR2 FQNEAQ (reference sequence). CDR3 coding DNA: TGTGCCAGCAGCTCCCACGGTACGGGGGGGCCTTCTGGGGCCAACGTCCTGACTTTC. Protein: CASSSHGTGGPSGANVLTF. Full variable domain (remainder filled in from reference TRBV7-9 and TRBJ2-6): DTGVSQNPRHKITKRGQNVTFRCDPISEHNRLYWYRQTLGQGPEFLTYFQNEAQLEKSRLLSDRFSAERPKGSFSTLEIQRTEQGDSAMYLCASSSHGTGGPSGANVLTFGAGSRLTVL.

The CDR3 coding sequence is TGTGCCAGCAGTCCACAGGGGAGCAATCAGCCCCAGCATTTT. This translates into CASSPQGSNQPQHF. The chain links TRBV27 to TRBJ1-5, with 7 nucleotides matching TRBD1. The CDR3 runs to 14 residues. Germline trimming cut 5 bases from V and 1 base from J; bases unmatched to any gene: 2. CDR1 and CDR2 from the germline V gene are MNHEY and SMNVEV (reference sequence).

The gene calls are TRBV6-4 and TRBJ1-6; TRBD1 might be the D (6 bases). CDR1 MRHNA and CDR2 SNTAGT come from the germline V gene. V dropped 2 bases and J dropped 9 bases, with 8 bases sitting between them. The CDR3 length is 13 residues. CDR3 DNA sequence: TGTGCCAGCAGTGACCAACAGGGTTCACCCCTCCACTTT. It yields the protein CASSDQQGSPLHF.

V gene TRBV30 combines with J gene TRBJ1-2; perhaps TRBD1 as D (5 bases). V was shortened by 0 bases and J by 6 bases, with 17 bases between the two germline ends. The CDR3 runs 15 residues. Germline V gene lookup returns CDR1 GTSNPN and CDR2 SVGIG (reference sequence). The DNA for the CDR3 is TGTGCCTGGAGTGTTGTCCCCTCAGGGTGGGATGGCTACACCTTC. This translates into CAWSVVPSGWDGYTF.

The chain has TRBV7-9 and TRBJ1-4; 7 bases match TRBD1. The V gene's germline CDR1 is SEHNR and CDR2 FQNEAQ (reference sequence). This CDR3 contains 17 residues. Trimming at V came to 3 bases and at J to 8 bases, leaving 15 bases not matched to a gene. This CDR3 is CASSLGPGTEVQEKLFF. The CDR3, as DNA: TGTGCCAGCAGCTTGGGGCCGGGGACAGAGGTCCAGGAAAAACTGTTTTTT.

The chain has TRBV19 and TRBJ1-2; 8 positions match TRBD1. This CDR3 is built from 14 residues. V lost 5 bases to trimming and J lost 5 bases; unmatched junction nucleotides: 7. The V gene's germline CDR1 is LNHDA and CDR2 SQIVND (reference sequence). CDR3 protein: CASSPTGDGYGYTF. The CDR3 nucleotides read TGTGCCAGTAGTCCGACAGGGGACGGATATGGCTACACCTTC.

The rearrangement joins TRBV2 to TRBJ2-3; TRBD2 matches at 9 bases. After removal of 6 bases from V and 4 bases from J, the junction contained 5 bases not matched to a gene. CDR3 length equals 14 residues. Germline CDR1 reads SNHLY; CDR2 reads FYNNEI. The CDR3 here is CASSSGTSPDTQYF. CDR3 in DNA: TGTGCCAGCAGCTCCGGGACTAGCCCAGATACGCAGTATTTT.

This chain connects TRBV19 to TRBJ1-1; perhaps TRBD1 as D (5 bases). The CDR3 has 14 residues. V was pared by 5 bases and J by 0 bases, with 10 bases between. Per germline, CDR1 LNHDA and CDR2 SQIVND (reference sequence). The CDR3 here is CASSAGFMNTEAFF. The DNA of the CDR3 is TGTGCCAGTAGTGCAGGGTTCATGAACACTGAAGCTTTCTTT.

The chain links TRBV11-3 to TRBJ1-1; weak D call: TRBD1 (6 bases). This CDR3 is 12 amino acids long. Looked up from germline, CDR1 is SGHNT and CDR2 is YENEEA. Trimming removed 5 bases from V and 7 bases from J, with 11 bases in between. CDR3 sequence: CASSQDRIEAFF. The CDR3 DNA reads TGTGCCAGCAGCCAAGACAGGATTGAAGCTTTCTTT.

CDR3: CASSLDRGRGYTF. CDR3 DNA: TGTGCCAGCAGCTTGGACAGGGGCAGGGGCTACACCTTC. This chain joins TRBV11-2 and TRBJ1-2; 9 bases fit TRBD1. V gave up 3 bases and J gave up 8 bases; unmatched junction bases: 4. CDR3 length: 13 residues. Germline lookup yields CDR1 SGHAT and CDR2 FQNNGV.

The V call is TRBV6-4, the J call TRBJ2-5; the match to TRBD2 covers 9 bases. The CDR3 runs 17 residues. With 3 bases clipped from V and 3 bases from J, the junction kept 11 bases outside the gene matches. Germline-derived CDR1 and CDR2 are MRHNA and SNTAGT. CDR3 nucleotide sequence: TGTGCCAGCAGTGAGTTCGGGGCTAGCGGGGAAAAAGAGACCCAGTACTTC. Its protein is CASSEFGASGEKETQYF.

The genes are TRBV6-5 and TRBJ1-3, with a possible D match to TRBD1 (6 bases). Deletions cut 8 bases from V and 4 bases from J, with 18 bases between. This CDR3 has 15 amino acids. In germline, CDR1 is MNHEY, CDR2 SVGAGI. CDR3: CASSVTGTTGNTIYF. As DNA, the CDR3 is TGTGCCAGCTCAGTTACTGGGACAACGGGAAACACCATATATTTT.

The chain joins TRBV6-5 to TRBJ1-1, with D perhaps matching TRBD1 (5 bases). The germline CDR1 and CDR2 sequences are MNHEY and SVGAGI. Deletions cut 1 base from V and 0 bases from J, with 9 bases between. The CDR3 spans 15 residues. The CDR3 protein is CASSYFGAMNTEAFF. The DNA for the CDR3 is TGTGCCAGCAGTTACTTTGGGGCAATGAACACTGAAGCTTTCTTT.

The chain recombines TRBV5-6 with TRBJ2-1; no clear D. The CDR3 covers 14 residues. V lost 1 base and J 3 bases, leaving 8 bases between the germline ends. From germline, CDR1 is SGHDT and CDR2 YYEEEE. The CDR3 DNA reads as TGTGCCAGCAGCTTGATTAGCAACTACAATGAGCAGTTCTTC. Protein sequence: CASSLISNYNEQFF.

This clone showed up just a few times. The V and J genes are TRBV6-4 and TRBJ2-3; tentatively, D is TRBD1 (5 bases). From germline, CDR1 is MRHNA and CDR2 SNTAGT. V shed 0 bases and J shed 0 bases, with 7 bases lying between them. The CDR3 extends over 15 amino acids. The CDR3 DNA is TGTGCCAGCAGTGACTCCCAGGGTAGCACAGATACGCAGTATTTT. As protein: CASSDSQGSTDTQYF.

CDR3 amino acids: CASSRTLSGANVLTF. Written as DNA, the CDR3 is TGTGCCAGCAGCAGGACACTCTCTGGGGCCAACGTCCTGACTTTC. The gene calls are TRBV7-2 and TRBJ2-6, with TRBD1 as a possible D gene (5 bases). The V and J ends lost 5 bases and 0 bases respectively, with 8 bases between them. From germline, CDR1 is SGHTA and CDR2 FQGNSA. This CDR3 has 15 amino acids.

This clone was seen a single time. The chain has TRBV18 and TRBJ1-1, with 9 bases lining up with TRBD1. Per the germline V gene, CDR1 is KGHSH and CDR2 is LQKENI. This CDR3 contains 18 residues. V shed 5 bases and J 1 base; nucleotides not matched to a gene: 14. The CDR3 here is CASSTRPLRDRENTEAFF. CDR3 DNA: TGTGCCAGCTCAACCCGACCATTGAGGGACAGGGAGAACACTGAAGCTTTCTTT.

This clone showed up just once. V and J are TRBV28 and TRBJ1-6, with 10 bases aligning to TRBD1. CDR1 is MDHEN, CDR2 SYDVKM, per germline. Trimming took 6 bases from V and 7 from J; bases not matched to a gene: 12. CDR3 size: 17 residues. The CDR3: CASSGTGAIRRNSPLHF. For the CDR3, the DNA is TGTGCCAGCAGCGGGACAGGGGCGATAAGGCGAAATTCACCCCTCCACTTT.

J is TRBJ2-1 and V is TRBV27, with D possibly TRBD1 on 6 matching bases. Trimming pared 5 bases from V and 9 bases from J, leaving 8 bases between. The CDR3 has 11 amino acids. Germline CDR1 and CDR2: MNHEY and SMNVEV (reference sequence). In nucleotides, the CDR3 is TGTGCCAGCAGTGCGACAGGTGAGCAGTTCTTC. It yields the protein CASSATGEQFF.

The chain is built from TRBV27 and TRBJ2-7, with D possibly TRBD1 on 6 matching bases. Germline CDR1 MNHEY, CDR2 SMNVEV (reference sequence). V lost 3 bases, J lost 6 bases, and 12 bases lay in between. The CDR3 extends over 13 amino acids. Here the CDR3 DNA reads TGTGCCAGCAGTTTGGTACAGGGTGGCGAGCAGTACTTC. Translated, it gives CASSLVQGGEQYF.